Listed below are T cell receptor beta chains from one sample, sequenced in a study of T cells in localized non-small cell lung cancer. TCRdb's copy holds only in-frame clones and misses some; the assay was immunoSEQ multiplex PCR. Among over 850 clones, about 20% were seen once, and the ten largest hold about 20%. The sample in question was normal lung tissue next to the tumor, obtained before any cancer treatment. The receptors shown here come from a male donor older than 55 with stage II lung adenocarcinoma. Each CDR3 is given with its conserved first and last residue. The D gene is left open where the match is weak. Only part of the rows carry a size: once, few, many, or a class if the clone is expanded.

TRBV12-5	medium-sized	TRBJ2-7	TRBD1	CASTDRGPRGEQYF	TGTGCCAGCACGGACAGGGGTCCGCGGGGCGAGCAGTACTTC
TRBV11-3	medium-sized	TRBJ2-6	-	CASRPVTGTGANVLTF	TGTGCCAGCAGGCCAGTTACAGGGACTGGGGCCAACGTCCTGACTTTC
TRBV19	-	TRBJ2-3	TRBD2	CASDGRTSGTDTQYF	TGTGCCAGCGATGGGCGGACTAGCGGTACAGATACGCAGTATTTT
TRBV9	-	TRBJ2-1	TRBD2	CASSIGLGPTDEQFF	TGTGCCAGCAGCATCGGACTAGGCCCTACGGATGAGCAGTTCTTC
TRBV29-1	-	TRBJ2-1	TRBD1	CSVERDSSYNEQFF	TGCAGCGTTGAAAGGGACAGCTCCTACAATGAGCAGTTCTTC
TRBV12-5	few	TRBJ2-1	TRBD2	CASRGRGGYNEQFF	TGTGCCAGCCGGGGGCGGGGGGGCTACAATGAGCAGTTCTTC
TRBV10-3	few	TRBJ1-2	-	CAISGEEHYGYTF	TGTGCCATCAGTGGCGAGGAGCACTATGGCTACACCTTC
TRBV6-8	few	TRBJ1-5	-	CASRSTGRNQPQHF	TGTGCCAGCAGATCCACAGGGCGCAATCAGCCCCAGCATTTT
TRBV11-1	few	TRBJ2-7	-	CASSITGDSNSYEQYF	TGTGCCAGCAGCATAACAGGGGACTCAAACTCCTACGAGCAGTACTTC
TRBV9	-	TRBJ1-5	TRBD1	CASSLQGDQPQHF	TGTGCCAGCAGCCTACAGGGGGATCAGCCCCAGCATTTT
TRBV9	medium-sized	TRBJ1-6	TRBD1	CASRPGGAGSPLHF	TGTGCCAGCAGACCAGGGGGCGCAGGTTCACCCCTCCACTTT
TRBV19	large	TRBJ1-1	-	CASRRDGAAEAFF	TGTGCCAGTAGGCGGGACGGCGCAGCTGAAGCTTTCTTT
TRBV19	few	TRBJ2-7	-	CATRADSRLEQYF	TGTGCCACTAGAGCGGACAGTAGGCTCGAGCAGTACTTC
TRBV11-3	medium-sized	TRBJ1-6	-	CASTFGGSYNSPLHF	TGTGCCAGCACCTTTGGGGGCTCCTATAATTCACCCCTCCACTTT
TRBV6-8	-	TRBJ2-7	TRBD1	CASSSGQGAYEQYF	TGTGCCAGCAGTTCGGGACAGGGGGCCTACGAGCAGTACTTC
TRBV6-8	few	TRBJ1-1	-	CASSYSVTGVTEAFF	TGTGCCAGCAGTTACTCGGTCACGGGGGTGACTGAAGCTTTCTTT
TRBV16	-	TRBJ2-5	-	CASSVDLAGAQETQYF	TGTGCCAGCAGCGTCGACCTCGCAGGGGCACAAGAGACCCAGTACTTC
TRBV30	few	TRBJ1-2	TRBD1	CAWSVPGTGIRRNYGYTF	TGTGCCTGGAGTGTACCAGGGACAGGGATTCGTCGTAACTATGGCTACACCTTC